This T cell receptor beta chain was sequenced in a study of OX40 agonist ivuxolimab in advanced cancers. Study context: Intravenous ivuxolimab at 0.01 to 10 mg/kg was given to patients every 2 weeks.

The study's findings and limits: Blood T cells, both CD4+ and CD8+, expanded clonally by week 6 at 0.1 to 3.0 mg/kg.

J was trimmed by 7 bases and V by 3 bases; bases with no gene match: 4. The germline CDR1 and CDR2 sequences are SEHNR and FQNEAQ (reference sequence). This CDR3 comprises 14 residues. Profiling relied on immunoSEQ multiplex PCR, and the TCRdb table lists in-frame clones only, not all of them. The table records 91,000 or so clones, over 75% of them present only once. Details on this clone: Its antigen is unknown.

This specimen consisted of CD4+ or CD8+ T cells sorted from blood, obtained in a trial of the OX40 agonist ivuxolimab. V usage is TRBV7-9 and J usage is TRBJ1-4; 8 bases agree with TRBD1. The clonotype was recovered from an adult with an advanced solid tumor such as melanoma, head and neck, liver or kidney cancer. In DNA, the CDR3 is TGTGCCAGCAGCTTGCAAACAGGGGGTGAAAAACTGTTTTTT. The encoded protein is CASSLQTGGEKLFF.